This T cell receptor beta chain was sequenced in a study of blood T cell repertoires in COVID-19 (dated by TCRdb to 2020 to 2022). Concerning the study at large: The collaborator samples originated in the United States, Italy and Spain and spanned the acute and convalescent phases of COVID-19. The prospective study material was composed of cDNA or gDNA derived from T cells, B-cell-depleted T cells, or PBMCs. Subjects who had been exposed to COVID-19, were actively infected with it, or had recovered from it provided the deeply sampled blood TCRbeta repertoires that made up the dataset. The repertoires were made available in a free public database intended to serve as a resource for research on the immune response to SARS-CoV-2. The samples were drawn from the first 160 participants of the ongoing ImmuneRACE study and from 1,254 subjects provided by 6 global collaborators. Nearly every sample came with metadata listing a de-identified subject ID, COVID-19 status, age in years and sex. Where HLA class I and class II types were available, the types were taken from metadata supplied by the sample provider, not from assay-based typing.

To note about this clone: Its recognized antigen is unknown. Per-base quality was not reported, and no clone a single base away is much larger than it.

TCRbeta CDR3 regions were amplified from genomic DNA by means of the immunoSEQ Assay, a bias-controlled multiplex PCR. Regarding the original processing steps: Nucleated cell counts per sample were estimated from amplification of reference gene primers within the assay. To quantify the absolute abundance of each unique TCRbeta CDR3 rearrangement, sequence reads were collapsed and filtered. Productive Simpson clonality was computed per sample as the square root of Simpson's diversity index over productive rearrangements. TCRdb retrieved this table from immuneACCESS and kept in-frame rearrangements only. Not all clones are present; in checked studies, unresolved V genes account for under half, and no reason is known for the remainder. The DNA was the basis for D and trimming; V, J and clone size are from that table. This sample gives about 410,000 clones in total; around nine tenths of them show up just once. The top ten constitute less than 2% of the sample.

V is cut by 5 bases and J by 7 bases, and the space between the germline ends is 15 bases. The CDR1 and CDR2 encoded by the germline V gene are MDHEN and SYDVKM. Its CDR3 holds 14 amino acids, cysteine through phenylalanine. Of all the DNA, just the CDR3 is kept, 42 bases in frame from base 1. One collaborating source in Seattle enrolled patients while the patients were actively infected and followed the patients over time throughout the course of disease. Each collaborating institution followed its own protocols to collect whole blood in K2EDTA tubes. For TCRbeta analysis, collaborators shipped samples in one of three forms: frozen whole blood, isolated PBMCs, or DNA extracted from either of those sample types. What the authors observed across the whole study: Clinical and demographic metadata were provided uncurated, with the amount varying by source and participant.

Recombination joined TRBV28 with TRBJ1-5; 6 matching bases give a weak D call of TRBD1. This sequence was found in a woman in her thirties or forties with COVID-19, enrolled during active disease. Specimen: peripheral blood. In nucleotides, the sequence is TGTGCCAGCAGTAACGACAGGACTGGCCAGCCCCAGCATTTT. Its protein is CASSNDRTGQPQHF.